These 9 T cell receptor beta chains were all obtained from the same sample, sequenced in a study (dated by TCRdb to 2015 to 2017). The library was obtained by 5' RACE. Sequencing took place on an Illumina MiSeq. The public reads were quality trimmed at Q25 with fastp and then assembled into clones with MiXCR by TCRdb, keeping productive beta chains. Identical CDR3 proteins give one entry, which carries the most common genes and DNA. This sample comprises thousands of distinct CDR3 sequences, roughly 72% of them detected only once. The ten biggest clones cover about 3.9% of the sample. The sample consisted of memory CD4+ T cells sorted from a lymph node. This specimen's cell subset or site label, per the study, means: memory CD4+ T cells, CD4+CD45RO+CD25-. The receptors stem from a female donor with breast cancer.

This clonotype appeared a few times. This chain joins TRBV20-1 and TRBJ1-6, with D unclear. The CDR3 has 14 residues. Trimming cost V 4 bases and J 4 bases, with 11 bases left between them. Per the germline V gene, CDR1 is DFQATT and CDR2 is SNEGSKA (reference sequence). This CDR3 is CSAILGDYNSPLHF. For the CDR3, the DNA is TGCAGTGCTATTCTCGGGGATTATAATTCACCCCTCCACTTT.

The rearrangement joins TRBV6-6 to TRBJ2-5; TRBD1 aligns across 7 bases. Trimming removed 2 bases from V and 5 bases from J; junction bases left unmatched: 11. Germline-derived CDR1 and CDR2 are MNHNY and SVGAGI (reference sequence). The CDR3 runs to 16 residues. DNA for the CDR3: TGTGCCAGCAGTTACGCAAGGGACAGAGGAGCTGAGACCCAGTACTTC. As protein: CASSYARDRGAETQYF.

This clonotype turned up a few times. This CDR3 is CSAQGQSYTEAFF. DNA of the CDR3: TGCAGTGCCCAGGGACAGAGCTACACTGAAGCTTTCTTT. The J gene is TRBJ1-1, the V gene TRBV20-1; 7 positions agree with TRBD1. Germline V gives CDR1 DFQATT, CDR2 SNEGSKA (reference sequence). Germline trimming cut 6 bases from V and 3 bases from J; bases unmatched to any gene: 7. This CDR3 spans 13 amino acids.

The CDR3, as DNA: TGTGCCAGCACTTGGGGCGGGGGGGCCGCAGATACGCAGTATTTT. This sequence encodes CASTWGGGAADTQYF. The V call is TRBV12-3 or TRBV12-4, the J call TRBJ2-3, with TRBD2 matching over 9 bases. Trimming took 7 bases from V and 4 from J; bases not matched to a gene: 9. This CDR3 is built from 15 residues.

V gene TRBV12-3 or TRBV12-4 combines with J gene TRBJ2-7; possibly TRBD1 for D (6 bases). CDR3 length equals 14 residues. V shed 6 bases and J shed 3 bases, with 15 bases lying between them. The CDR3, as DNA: TGTGCCAGCAGCACGTCGACAGGACTCTACGAGCAGTACTTC. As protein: CASSTSTGLYEQYF.

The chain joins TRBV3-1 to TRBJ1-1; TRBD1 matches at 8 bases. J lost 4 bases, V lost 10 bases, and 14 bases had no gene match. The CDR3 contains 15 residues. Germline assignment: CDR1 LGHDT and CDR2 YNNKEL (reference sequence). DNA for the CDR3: TGTGCCATATCGAGCGGACAGGGTTCGGGCACTGAAGCTTTCTTT. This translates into CAISSGQGSGTEAFF.

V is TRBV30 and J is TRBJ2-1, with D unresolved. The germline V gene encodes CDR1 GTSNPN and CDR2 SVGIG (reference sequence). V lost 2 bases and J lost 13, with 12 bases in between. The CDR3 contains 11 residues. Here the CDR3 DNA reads TGTGCCTGGAGTTCTCTGCAAGCCCAGTTCTTC. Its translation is CAWSSLQAQFF.

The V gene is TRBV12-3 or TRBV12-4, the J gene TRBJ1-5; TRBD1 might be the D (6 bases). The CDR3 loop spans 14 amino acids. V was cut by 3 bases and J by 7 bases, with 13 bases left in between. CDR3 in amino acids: CASSLQGQGQPQHF. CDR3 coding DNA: TGTGCCAGCAGTTTGCAGGGGCAAGGGCAGCCCCAGCATTTT.

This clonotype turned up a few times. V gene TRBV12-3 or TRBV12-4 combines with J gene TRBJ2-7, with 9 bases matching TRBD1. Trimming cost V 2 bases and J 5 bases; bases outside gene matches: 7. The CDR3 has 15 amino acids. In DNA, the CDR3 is TGTGCCAGCAGTTTAACCCGACAGGGGGGGAACGAGCAGTACTTC. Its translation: CASSLTRQGGNEQYF.